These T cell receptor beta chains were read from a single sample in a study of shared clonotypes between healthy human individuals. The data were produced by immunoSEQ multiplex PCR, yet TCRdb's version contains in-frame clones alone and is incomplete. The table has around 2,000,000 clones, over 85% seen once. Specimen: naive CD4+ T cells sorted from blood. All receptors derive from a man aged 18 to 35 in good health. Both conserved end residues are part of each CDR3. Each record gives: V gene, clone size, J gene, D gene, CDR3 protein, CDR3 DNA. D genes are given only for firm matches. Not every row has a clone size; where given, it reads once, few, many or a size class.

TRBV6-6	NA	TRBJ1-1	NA	CASSYAEVNTEAFF	TGTGCCAGCAGTTACGCCGAAGTGAACACTGAAGCTTTCTTT
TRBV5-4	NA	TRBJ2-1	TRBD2	CASSSIAGGINEQFF	TGTGCCAGCAGCTCAATAGCGGGAGGAATCAATGAGCAGTTCTTC
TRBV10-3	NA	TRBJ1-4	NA	CATSSDGATNEKLFF	TGTGCCACCTCAAGTGACGGTGCAACTAATGAAAAACTGTTTTTT
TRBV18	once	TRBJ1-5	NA	CASSAGLRRDQPQHF	TGTGCCAGCTCCGCAGGACTCAGAAGAGATCAGCCCCAGCATTTT
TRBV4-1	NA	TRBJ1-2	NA	CASGLSSSPSNYGYTF	TGCGCCAGCGGGCTCTCTAGTTCTCCCTCCAACTATGGCTACACCTTC
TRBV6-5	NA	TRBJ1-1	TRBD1	CASSSTGENTEAFF	TGTGCCAGCAGTTCAACAGGGGAGAACACTGAAGCTTTCTTT
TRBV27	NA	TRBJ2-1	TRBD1	CASRETGEYNEQFF	TGTGCCAGCAGAGAGACAGGGGAGTACAATGAGCAGTTCTTC
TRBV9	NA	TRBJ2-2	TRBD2	CASSVAGGSGELFF	TGTGCCAGCAGCGTAGCGGGAGGGTCCGGGGAGCTGTTTTTT
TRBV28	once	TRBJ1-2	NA	CASSFLGGRIDYGYTF	TGTGCCAGCAGTTTCTTGGGAGGGAGGATCGACTATGGCTACACCTTC
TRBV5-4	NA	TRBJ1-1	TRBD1	CASSSGTGGVNTEAFF	TGTGCCAGCAGCTCCGGGACAGGGGGCGTGAACACTGAAGCTTTCTTT
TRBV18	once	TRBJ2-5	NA	CASSPGTRPVGETQYF	TGTGCCAGCTCACCTGGGACTCGACCAGTTGGGGAGACCCAGTACTTC
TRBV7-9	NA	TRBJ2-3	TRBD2	CASSSLAGASTDTQYF	TGTGCCAGCAGCTCCCTAGCGGGGGCAAGCACAGATACGCAGTATTTT
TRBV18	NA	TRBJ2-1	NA	CASSPPTGQSYNEQFF	TGTGCCAGCTCACCACCTACGGGACAATCCTACAATGAGCAGTTCTTC
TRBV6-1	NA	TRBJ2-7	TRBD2	CASSSLAGSAYEQYF	TGTGCCAGCAGTTCTCTAGCGGGGAGTGCCTACGAGCAGTACTTC
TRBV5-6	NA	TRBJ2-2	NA	CASSPTFGSPTGELFF	TGTGCCAGCAGTCCTACATTTGGATCGCCCACCGGGGAGCTGTTTTTT
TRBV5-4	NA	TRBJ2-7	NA	CASSPRLSANYEQYF	TGTGCCAGCAGCCCCCGCCTGAGTGCGAACTACGAGCAGTACTTC
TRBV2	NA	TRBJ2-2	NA	CASSEGGRNTGELFF	TGTGCCAGCAGTGAAGGTGGGCGGAACACCGGGGAGCTGTTTTTT
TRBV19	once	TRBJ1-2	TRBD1	CASSTTGTGNYGYTF	TGTGCCAGTAGTACAACCGGGACAGGGAACTATGGCTACACCTTC
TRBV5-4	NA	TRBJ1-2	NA	CASGSSLYGYTF	TGTGCCAGCGGGTCCTCCCTCTATGGCTACACCTTC
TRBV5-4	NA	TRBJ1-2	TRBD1	CASSQTGLNYGYTF	TGTGCCAGCAGCCAGACAGGGCTCAACTATGGCTACACCTTC
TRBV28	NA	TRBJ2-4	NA	CASIGANIQYF	TGTGCCAGCATAGGGGCAAACATTCAGTACTTC
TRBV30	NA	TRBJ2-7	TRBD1	CAWSLWGTGSSYEQYF	TGTGCCTGGAGCTTATGGGGGACAGGGAGCTCCTACGAGCAGTACTTC
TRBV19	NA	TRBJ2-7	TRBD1	CASSKTGTATYEQYF	TGTGCCAGTAGTAAAACCGGGACAGCGACCTACGAGCAGTACTTC
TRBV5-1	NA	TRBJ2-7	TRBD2	CASSLFPSGTSGRASYEQYF	TGCGCCAGCAGCTTGTTCCCCTCCGGGACTAGCGGGAGGGCTTCCTACGAGCAGTACTTC
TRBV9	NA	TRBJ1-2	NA	CASSLRTDTNYGYTF	TGTGCCAGCAGCCTGCGGACCGATACTAACTATGGCTACACCTTC
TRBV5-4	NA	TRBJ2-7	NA	CASSFGGTLDYEQYF	TGTGCCAGCAGCTTTGGGGGGACCCTCGACTACGAGCAGTACTTC
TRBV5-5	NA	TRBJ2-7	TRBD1	CASSLGYRGSYEQYF	TGTGCCAGCAGCTTGGGTTACAGGGGATCCTACGAGCAGTACTTC
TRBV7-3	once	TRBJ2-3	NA	CASSLYSGGTDTQYF	TGTGCCAGCAGCTTATACAGCGGCGGCACAGATACGCAGTATTTT
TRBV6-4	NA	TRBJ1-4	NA	CASSKTGATNEKLFF	TGTGCCAGCAGTAAAACAGGAGCGACTAATGAAAAACTGTTTTTT
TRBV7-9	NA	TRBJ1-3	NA	CASSQSKQGSTGNTIYF	TGTGCCAGCAGCCAAAGTAAACAGGGAAGCACTGGAAACACCATATATTTT
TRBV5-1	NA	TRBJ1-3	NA	CASSAGENSGNTIYF	TGCGCCAGCAGCGCCGGTGAGAACTCTGGAAACACCATATATTTT
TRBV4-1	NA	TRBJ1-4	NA	CASSQGAQGGKLFF	TGCGCCAGCAGCCAAGGAGCCCAGGGCGGAAAACTGTTTTTT
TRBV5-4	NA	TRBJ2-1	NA	CASSYGMTAYNEQFF	TGTGCCAGCAGCTATGGGATGACAGCCTACAATGAGCAGTTCTTC
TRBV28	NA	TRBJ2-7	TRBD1	CASTRTGHSYEQYF	TGTGCCAGCACCCGGACAGGGCACTCCTACGAGCAGTACTTC
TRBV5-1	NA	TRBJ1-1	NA	CASSLDTGSGTEAFF	TGCGCCAGCAGCTTGGATACAGGGTCGGGGACTGAAGCTTTCTTT
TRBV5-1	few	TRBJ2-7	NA	CASSLGAGNRYEQYF	TGCGCCAGCAGCTTAGGGGCAGGGAACCGCTACGAGCAGTACTTC
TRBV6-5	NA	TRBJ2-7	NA	CASSYGPRGNYEQYF	TGTGCCAGCAGTTACGGCCCACGTGGGAACTACGAGCAGTACTTC
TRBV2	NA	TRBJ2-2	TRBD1	CASSPTGGTGELFF	TGTGCCAGCAGTCCCACAGGGGGAACCGGGGAGCTGTTTTTT
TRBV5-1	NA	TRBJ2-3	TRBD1	CASSGQGLGTDTQYF	TGCGCCAGCAGCGGACAGGGGCTCGGCACAGATACGCAGTATTTT
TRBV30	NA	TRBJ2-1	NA	CAFTGDHEQFF	TGTGCCTTCACCGGGGACCATGAGCAGTTCTTC
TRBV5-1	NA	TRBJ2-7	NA	CASSLGPGLYEQYF	TGCGCCAGCAGCTTGGGTCCAGGGCTATACGAGCAGTACTTC
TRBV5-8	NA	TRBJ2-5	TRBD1	CASTPGQAYQETQYF	TGTGCCAGCACCCCTGGACAGGCCTATCAAGAGACCCAGTACTTC
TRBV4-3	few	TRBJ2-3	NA	CASSQVVGGFGNTQYF	TGCGCCAGCAGCCAAGTGGTGGGAGGTTTCGGGAATACGCAGTATTTT
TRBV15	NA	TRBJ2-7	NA	CATSRDRGLIYEQYF	TGTGCCACCAGCAGAGACAGGGGTCTAATCTACGAGCAGTACTTC
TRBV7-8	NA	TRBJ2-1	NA	CASSFVRSGEQFF	TGTGCCAGCAGCTTTGTCCGGAGTGGCGAGCAGTTCTTC
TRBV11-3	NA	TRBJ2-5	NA	CASSLGGVSVSGTQYF	TGTGCCAGCAGCTTGGGGGGAGTCTCGGTTTCGGGGACCCAGTACTTC
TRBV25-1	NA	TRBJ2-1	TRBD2	CASSEFRAGGHNEQFF	TGTGCCAGCAGTGAATTCCGAGCGGGGGGGCATAATGAGCAGTTCTTC